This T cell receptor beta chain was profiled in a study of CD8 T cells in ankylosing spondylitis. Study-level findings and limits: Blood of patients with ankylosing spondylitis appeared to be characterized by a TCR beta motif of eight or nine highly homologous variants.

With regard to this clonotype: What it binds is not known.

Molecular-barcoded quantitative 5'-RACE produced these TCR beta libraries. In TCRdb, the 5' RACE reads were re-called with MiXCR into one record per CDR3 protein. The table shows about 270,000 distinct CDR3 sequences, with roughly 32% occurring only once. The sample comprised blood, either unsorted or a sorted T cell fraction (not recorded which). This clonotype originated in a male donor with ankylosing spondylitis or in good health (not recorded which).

The CDR3 spells CASGPGEFETQYF. The CDR3 nucleotides read TGTGCCAGCGGCCCAGGGGAATTTGAGACCCAGTACTTC. The rearrangement joins TRBV12-3 or TRBV12-4 to TRBJ2-5; TRBD1 is a possible D gene (6 bases). V gave up 8 bases and J gave up 5 bases, with 15 bases separating them. This CDR3 is built from 13 residues.